Presented here are 9 T cell receptor beta chains from one specimen sequenced in a study of shared clonotypes between healthy human individuals. TCRdb's table, derived via immunoSEQ multiplex PCR, lists solely in-frame clones and lacks some. The sample lists over 950,000 clones, roughly 80% occurring once. Sequenced: memory CD4+ T cells from PBMCs. As for subset: CD45RA-negative fraction. The receptor source for this set is a young man in good health. Some clones in this sample may be carry-over from other donors' samples.

The J gene is TRBJ1-5, the V gene TRBV5-1, with D unclear. The CDR3 extends over 14 amino acids. Deletions cut 0 bases from V and 3 bases from J, with 7 bases between. Germline V gene data show CDR1 as SGHRS and CDR2 as YFSETQ. Here the CDR3 DNA reads TGCGCCAGCAGCTTGGACGGACCCAATCAGCCCCAGCATTTT. Translating gives CASSLDGPNQPQHF.

The rearrangement joins TRBV5-4 to TRBJ2-1, with D unclear. The CDR3 spans 17 residues. V was pared by 2 bases and J by 6 bases, with 21 bases between. Germline V gene sequence: CDR1 SGHNT, CDR2 YYREEE (reference sequence). CDR3 bases: TGTGCCAGCAGCTTTGGCGCGACCTCCAAGGTTGGCAATGAGCAGTTCTTC. Translation: CASSFGATSKVGNEQFF.

V is TRBV29-1 and J is TRBJ2-5; a possible D gene is TRBD1 (5 bases). Germline-derived CDR1 and CDR2 are SQVTM and ANQGSEA. The CDR3 consists of 15 residues. V lost 3 bases to trimming and J lost 4 bases, with 18 bases between them. The CDR3 sequence is CSVEAGLSVGETQYF. The CDR3 DNA reads as TGCAGCGTTGAGGCAGGGCTAAGTGTAGGAGAGACCCAGTACTTC.

The V and J genes are TRBV28 and TRBJ1-4; D gene uncertain. Germline CDR1 and CDR2: MDHEN and SYDVKM. The CDR3 runs 16 residues. V was pared by 3 bases and J by 8 bases, with 19 bases between. The CDR3 protein is CASSLISADGLEKLFF. CDR3 coding DNA: TGTGCCAGCAGTTTGATTTCCGCGGATGGCCTGGAAAAACTGTTTTTT.

The chain carries TRBV11-2 and TRBJ2-1, with D unclear. The V gene lost 1 base and the J gene lost 7 bases, with 11 bases spanning the gap. Germline CDR1 and CDR2: SGHAT and FQNNGV. The CDR3 contains 14 residues. The CDR3 sequence: CASSLGPAANEQFF. CDR3 DNA sequence: TGTGCCAGCAGCTTAGGCCCGGCAGCGAATGAGCAGTTCTTC.

The rearrangement joins TRBV15 to TRBJ2-4, with D possibly matching TRBD2 (5 bases). CDR3 length equals 14 residues. V lost 5 bases and J 1 base, leaving 9 bases between the germline ends. Germline-derived CDR1 and CDR2 are LNHNV and YYDKDF (reference sequence). This CDR3 is CATSGGRAKNIQYF. The DNA of the CDR3 is TGTGCCACCAGCGGAGGTAGGGCCAAAAACATTCAGTACTTC.

This clone was seen only once. The chain uses TRBV6-6 and TRBJ1-5; D is unclear. CDR3 length equals 14 residues. Trimming cost V 0 bases and J 5 bases, with 8 bases left between them. Germline CDR1 is MNHNY and CDR2 is SVGAGI (reference sequence). CDR3 DNA: TGTGCCAGCAGTTACTCGACTCCTGATCAGCCCCAGCATTTT. This sequence encodes CASSYSTPDQPQHF.

This clone occurred a few times. The chain uses TRBV11-2 and TRBJ2-1, with 9 bases fitting TRBD2. CDR1 is SGHAT, CDR2 FQNNGV, per germline. The V segment lost 5 bases and the J segment 9 bases; nucleotides outside the gene matches: 8. This CDR3 region has 14 residues. The CDR3, as DNA: TGTGCCAGCAGCCGACGGACTAGCGATAGTGAGCAGTTCTTC. It is translated as CASSRRTSDSEQFF.

The chain is built from TRBV25-1 and TRBJ1-3; D gene uncertain. Germline V CDR1 and CDR2: MGHDK, SYGVNS. V gave up 4 bases and J gave up 7 bases, with 20 bases separating them. This CDR3 spans 16 amino acids. The CDR3 DNA reads as TGTGCCAGCAGTGCGCAACTGGACGGGCTTCGGAACACCATATATTTT. Its translation is CASSAQLDGLRNTIYF.